One sample yielded the 10 T cell receptor beta chains listed below, sequenced in a study of blood T cell repertoires in COVID-19. Repertoires were generated with immunoSEQ multiplex PCR, while TCRdb's copy carries only in-frame clones and drops some. This sample has a few hundred thousand clones, with roughly 90% found just once. What was sequenced was PBMCs or T cells enriched from blood (not recorded which). The receptors come from a young woman with acute COVID-19.

This chain uses TRBV14 with TRBJ2-5; tentatively, D is TRBD1 (5 bases). The V gene's germline CDR1 is SGHDN and CDR2 FVKESK. The CDR3 is 13 residues long. The V end lost 5 bases, the J end lost 7 bases, and 14 bases lay between the germline ends. The CDR3 is CASSRGGGVTQYF. The CDR3, as DNA: TGTGCCAGCAGCAGGGGTGGTGGAGTGACCCAGTACTTC.

The chain joins TRBV30 to TRBJ2-7, with 11 bases lining up with TRBD2. Trimming at V came to 3 bases and at J to 5 bases, leaving 12 bases not matched to a gene. CDR3 length: 16 residues. Germline loops: CDR1 GTSNPN, CDR2 SVGIG (reference sequence). The CDR3 DNA reads TGTGCCTGGAGCGCCGGACTCCCGGGACTAGCGGACGAGCAGTACTTC. Its protein product is CAWSAGLPGLADEQYF.

This clone was picked up one time. The V call is TRBV21-1, the J call TRBJ1-1; the D call of TRBD1 is as the table states it, not checked on the DNA. TRBV21-1 is recorded as a pseudogene. The length of the CDR3 is 14 residues. This chain's CDR3 is CAGGVPQRGTEAFF. As DNA, the CDR3 is TGTGCCGGGGGCGTACCTCAACGGGGCACTGAAGCTTTCTTT.

A word on this clone: Other DNA sequences within the sample encode an identical CDR3. The chain carries TRBV5-1 and TRBJ1-1; D possibly corresponds to TRBD1 (6 bases). Germline assignment: CDR1 SGHRS and CDR2 YFSETQ. Between the trimmed V and J ends, which lost 2 bases and 0 bases, there was a span of 8 bases. CDR3 size: 14 residues. The DNA of the CDR3 is TGCGCCAGCAGCTTACAGGGCGTGAACACTGAAGCTTTCTTT. As protein: CASSLQGVNTEAFF.

The chain couples TRBV9 to TRBJ2-2, with 8 bases that match TRBD1. This CDR3 is 15 amino acids long. V lost 5 bases and J lost 1; bases outside the gene matches: 4. Germline V gene lookup returns CDR1 SGDLS and CDR2 YYNGEE. CDR3 amino acids: CASSTQGVNTGELFF. The CDR3 coding sequence is TGTGCCAGCAGTACACAGGGGGTGAACACCGGGGAGCTGTTTTTT.

The chain joins TRBV19 to TRBJ1-5; D uncertain. CDR3 length: 16 amino acids. CDR1 is LNHDA and CDR2 is SQIVND in the germline V gene (reference sequence). V was pared by 3 bases and J by 2 bases, with 14 bases between. CDR3 sequence reads: CASSMGSLVGNQPQHF. Here the CDR3 DNA reads TGTGCCAGTAGTATGGGCAGCCTGGTGGGCAATCAGCCCCAGCATTTT.

V and J are TRBV7-9 and TRBJ1-2, with a weak D call TRBD1 (5 bases). The CDR3 is made up of 14 amino acids. Trimming pared 7 bases from V and 4 bases from J, leaving 16 bases between. Germline V lookup: CDR1 SEHNR, CDR2 FQNEAQ (reference sequence). CDR3: CASTRPGVAYGYTF. The CDR3 nucleotides are TGTGCCAGCACCCGGCCGGGGGTCGCCTATGGCTACACCTTC.

CDR3 in amino acids: CASSRRGLGEAFF. For the CDR3, the DNA is TGTGCCAGCAGCCGCAGGGGGCTTGGTGAAGCTTTCTTT. The J gene is TRBJ1-1, the V gene TRBV5-5; 8 bases line up with TRBD1. CDR3 length: 13 residues. From germline, CDR1 is SGHKS and CDR2 YYEKEE (reference sequence). Trimming took 4 bases from V and 7 from J; bases not matched to a gene: 6.

Turning to this clone: The same CDR3 arises from other DNA sequences in this sample as well. V is TRBV14 and J is TRBJ1-1; D ambiguous. The CDR3 loop spans 14 amino acids. Germline CDR1 reads SGHDN; CDR2 reads FVKESK. V lost 1 base to trimming and J lost 1 base, with 7 bases between them. CDR3 protein: CASSQVRGNTEAFF. The CDR3 DNA is TGTGCCAGCAGCCAAGTTCGGGGGAACACTGAAGCTTTCTTT.

V gene TRBV7-3 combines with J gene TRBJ1-3, with D possibly matching TRBD1 (5 bases). Germline V gives CDR1 SGHTA, CDR2 FQGTGA. The CDR3 has 14 residues. V lost 8 bases and J lost 3, with 14 bases in between. DNA for the CDR3: TGTGCCAGCTGGGGGGGGTTCGATGGAAACACCATATATTTT. Amino acid sequence: CASWGGFDGNTIYF.